This passage covers 2 T cell receptor beta chains from one sample sequenced in a study of blood T cell repertoires in COVID-19. Clones were read by immunoSEQ multiplex PCR, and TCRdb kept only the in-frame ones, dropping some. The sample lists 150,000 or so clones; approximately 80% were seen once. The source material was PBMCs or T cells enriched from blood (not recorded which). The receptors originated from a woman aged 55-75 years who had recovered from COVID-19.

This clone has more than one count but fewer than ten. The rearrangement links TRBV30 to TRBJ2-1; 12 bases align to TRBD2. CDR1 is GTSNPN, CDR2 SVGIG, per germline (reference sequence). The CDR3 runs 16 residues. V lost 1 base to trimming and J lost 7 bases; unmatched junction nucleotides: 8. Here the CDR3 reads CAWSDLASGGGNEQFF. The CDR3 DNA sequence: TGTGCCTGGAGTGACCTCGCTAGCGGGGGGGGGAATGAGCAGTTCTTC.

The chain carries TRBV13 and TRBJ2-3, with D possibly TRBD1 on 5 matching bases. Germline CDR1 is PRHDT and CDR2 is FYEKMQ (reference sequence). V lost 5 bases and J 3 bases, leaving 18 bases between the germline ends. CDR3 length equals 16 residues. CDR3 nucleotide sequence: TGTGCCAGCAGCCCACGCTCGGCAGGGCGGACAGATACGCAGTATTTT. It encodes CASSPRSAGRTDTQYF.